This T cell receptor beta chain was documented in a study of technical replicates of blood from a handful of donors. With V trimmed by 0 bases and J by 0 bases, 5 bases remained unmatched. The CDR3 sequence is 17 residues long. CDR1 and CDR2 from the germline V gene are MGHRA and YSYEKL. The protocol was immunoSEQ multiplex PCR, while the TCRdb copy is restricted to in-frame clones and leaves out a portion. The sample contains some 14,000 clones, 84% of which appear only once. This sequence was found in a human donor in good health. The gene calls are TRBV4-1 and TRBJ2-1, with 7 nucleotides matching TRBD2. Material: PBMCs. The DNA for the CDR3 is TGCGCCAGCAGCCAAGAGGGAGGGGTAAACTCCTACAATGAGCAGTTCTTC. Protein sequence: CASSQEGGVNSYNEQFF.